This T cell receptor (beta chain) was recorded in a study of control samples from healthy donors and cancer patients. Profiled with immunoSEQ multiplex PCR; TCRdb holds only in-frame clones, not every one. The sample records about 98,000 clones, 79% being singletons. The germline gives CDR1 ENHRY, CDR2 SYGVKD. The CDR3 is 11 residues long. Deletions cut 7 bases from V and 6 bases from J, with 7 bases between. The receptor was derived from a woman aged 25 to 39 in good health. The specimen sequenced was blood. The chain combines TRBV10-3 with TRBJ2-1; D is uncertain. CDR3 coding DNA: TGTGCCATCATGGAGTTCAATGAGCAGTTCTTC. It codes for CAIMEFNEQFF.